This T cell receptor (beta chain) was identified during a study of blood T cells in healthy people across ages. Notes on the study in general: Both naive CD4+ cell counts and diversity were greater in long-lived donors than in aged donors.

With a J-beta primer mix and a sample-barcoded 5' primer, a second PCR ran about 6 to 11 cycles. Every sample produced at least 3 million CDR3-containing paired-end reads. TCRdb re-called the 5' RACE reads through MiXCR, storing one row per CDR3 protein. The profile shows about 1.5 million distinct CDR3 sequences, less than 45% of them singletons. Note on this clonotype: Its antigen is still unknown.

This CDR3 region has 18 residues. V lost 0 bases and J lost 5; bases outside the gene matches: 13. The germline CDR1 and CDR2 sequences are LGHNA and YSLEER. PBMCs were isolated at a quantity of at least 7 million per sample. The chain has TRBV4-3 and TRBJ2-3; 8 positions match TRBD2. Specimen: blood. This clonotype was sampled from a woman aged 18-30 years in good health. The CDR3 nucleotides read TGCGCCAGCAGCCAAGATTGGTTCAGGGCGGGGGGAATAGATACGCAGTATTTT. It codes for CASSQDWFRAGGIDTQYF.